This T cell receptor (beta chain) comes out of a study of T cell responses to AZD1222 COVID-19 vaccine (dated by TCRdb to about 2021). A note on the overall study: A total of 230 or so trial participants underwent TCR sequencing, of whom about 210 received two doses of AZD1222 and about 25 received two doses of the MenACWY control vaccine. Trial participants were enrolled by age into subgroups of 18-55, 56-69 and 70-plus years, and around 140, 26 and 57 TCR-sequenced participants, respectively, were included in these subgroups. Study-level results and caveats: Conclusions about previously exposed vaccinees were limited because only 6 or 7 AZD1222 recipients were SARS-CoV-2 seropositive at baseline. Reportedly, close to half of the unique spike-specific TCRs recognized epitopes lying outside the regions that are mutated in the B.1.351 and B.1.1.7 variants. The whole spike protein was spanned by vaccine-associated CD4 TCRs, and dominant responses were seen in regions 160-218 and 743-854. In the small 56-69-year group, the increase in depth fell short of significance, most likely because of low power. No day 14 peak-response samples were available, so repertoires were characterized only after the peak T cell response. After two AZD1222 doses, both the breadth and the depth of spike-specific TCRs were significantly higher than at day 0 and than in MenACWY recipients. Participants were mostly white British, with more females than males. The authors suggested clonal diversity may have been underestimated.

The CDR3 regions of human TCRbeta chains were analyzed by immunosequencing. From the authors' description of their analysis: TCRs in the repertoires were compared against a reference library of SARS-CoV-2-specific TCRs that had been generated with the MIRA antigen-specificity platform. Breadth was defined as the fraction of unique TCRs that were SARS-CoV-2-associated, and depth was defined as the fraction of total T cells that were SARS-CoV-2-associated. Using the MIRA data, each spike-specific TCR was assigned both to the spike region to which the TCR was reactive and to a CD4 or CD8 class. Log10-transformed breadth and depth values were compared by one-way ANOVA with Sidak's multiple comparisons tests. In TCRdb, the immuneACCESS table is reduced to in-frame sequences with V and J assigned. These tables do not hold every clone; where another copy was compared, an unresolved V gene accounts for under half, and the others remain unexplained. V and J calls plus clone size are reproduced from that table; the DNA served to infer D and trimming. Counted in this sample were some 79,000 clones; roughly 88% of them appeared once. Of the sample, about 12% is held by the ten largest clones.

The time point label on this specimen signifies: about 28 days (+/-7) after the second vaccine dose. AZD1222 recipients given second doses at about 4 weeks or at about 12 weeks were pooled, since spike-specific TCR depth and breadth were not found to differ between the two schedules. Samples from vaccinated people were obtained from the UK trials COV001 and COV002, which included a single-blind randomized controlled phase 2/3 trial of AZD1222 (ChAdOx1 nCoV-19) in healthy adults. For TCRbeta chain sequencing, PBMC samples were collected from trial participants at day 0 and at day 28 after the second dose. Worth noting for this clone: Its antigen is not yet known. Qualities for individual bases were not recorded, and no much larger clone is one base off.

Taken from the germline V gene, the CDR1 and CDR2 loops are SNHLY and FYNNEI. V is clipped by 8 bases and J by 0 bases, and the sequence between their germline boundaries is 13 bases long. Its CDR3 holds 15 amino acids, cysteine through phenylalanine. This entry keeps only the CDR3 DNA: 45 bases, framed from base 1. The specimen comprised peripheral blood, sampled 28 days after the second AZD1222 dose. This sequence uses TRBV2 and TRBJ1-4; 6 matching bases give a weak D call of TRBD1. The TCR was taken from an adult who received the AZD1222 COVID-19 vaccine. The nucleotide sequence reads as follows: TGTGCCAGCTATCTTGGACAGCCAACTAATGAAAAACTGTTTTTT. Its translation is CASYLGQPTNEKLFF.